These 8 T cell receptor beta chains share one sample of origin, sequenced in a study of metastatic and nonmetastatic thyroid tumors (dated by TCRdb to 2020 to 2021). No patient had received any treatment before thyroid surgery. Library preparation employed PCR. Instrument used: Illumina HiSeq 4000. In TCRdb, the public reads were trimmed at Q25 with fastp and aligned with MiXCR, with productive beta chains retained. In all, the sample holds about 56,000 clones, and 25% to 35% of those were seen once. In total, the top ten clones hold around 15% of the sample. Material for sequencing was blood. The receptor source for this set is a female donor with papillary thyroid cancer or a benign thyroid nodule (not recorded which). Some clones in this sample may be carry-over from other donors' samples.

The table lists this clone with a few counts. The V call is TRBV6-1, the J call TRBJ2-3; the match to TRBD2 covers 12 bases. After removal of 6 bases from V and 3 bases from J, the junction contained 7 bases not matched to a gene. Germline V gene sequence: CDR1 MNHNS, CDR2 SASEGT. The length of the CDR3 is 16 residues. In DNA, the CDR3 is TGTGCCAGCAGCCGTACTAGCGGGAGGTTTACAGATACGCAGTATTTT. Amino acids: CASSRTSGRFTDTQYF.

This clone appeared a few times. This chain connects TRBV6-1 to TRBJ1-5; 7 bases align to TRBD1. Germline CDR1 reads MNHNS; CDR2 reads SASEGT. The V segment lost 2 bases and the J segment 11 bases; nucleotides outside the gene matches: 3. This CDR3 spans 12 amino acids. CDR3 nucleotide sequence: TGTGCCAGCAGTGAACAGGGGGTGGCCCAGCATTTT. Its protein product is CASSEQGVAQHF.

This clone was recorded many times. The chain has TRBV9 and TRBJ1-1; D is undetermined. Trimming removed 0 bases at V and 0 bases at J, with 9 bases between. CDR3 length: 15 residues. Germline-derived CDR1 and CDR2 are SGDLS and YYNGEE. The CDR3 spells CASSVGGRMNTEAFF. CDR3 in DNA: TGTGCCAGCAGCGTAGGTGGACGGATGAACACTGAAGCTTTCTTT.

The J gene is TRBJ1-6, the V gene TRBV24-1; D not resolved. Germline V lookup: CDR1 KGHDR, CDR2 SFDVKD. V was shortened by 3 bases and J by 9 bases, with 5 bases between the two germline ends. CDR3 size: 12 residues. The CDR3 DNA is TGTGCCACCAGTGATGGGGTTTCACCCCTCCACTTT. It translates to CATSDGVSPLHF.

This chain uses TRBV20-1 with TRBJ1-5, with TRBD1 matching 8 bases. The germline gives CDR1 DFQATT, CDR2 SNEGSKA (reference sequence). J was trimmed by 5 bases and V by 6 bases; bases with no gene match: 3. The CDR3 sequence is 12 residues long. The chain's CDR3 is CSAGQGDQPQHF. In DNA, the CDR3 is TGCAGTGCCGGACAGGGCGATCAGCCCCAGCATTTT.

About this clone itself: At the DNA level, this CDR3 is encoded by other sequences in the same sample as well. This chain joins TRBV7-9 and TRBJ1-2; 7 bases match TRBD1. Per the germline V gene, CDR1 is SEHNR and CDR2 is FQNEAQ (reference sequence). The length of the CDR3 is 14 residues. Unmatched junction bases numbered 3, after V lost 1 base and J lost 4 bases. The chain's CDR3 is CASSLGQGTYGYTF. CDR3 in DNA: TGTGCCAGCAGCTTAGGACAGGGTACCTATGGCTACACCTTC.

This clone was counted only a few times. The chain recombines TRBV6-1 with TRBJ2-1, with 10 bases that match TRBD2. The germline V gene encodes CDR1 MNHNS and CDR2 SASEGT. The trim removed 11 bases at V and 9 bases at J, leaving 10 bases unmatched. This CDR3 contains 13 residues. This CDR3 is CAPKGLACGEQFF. The DNA of the CDR3 is TGTGCCCCCAAGGGACTAGCGTGCGGTGAGCAGTTCTTC.

The V call is TRBV4-1, the J call TRBJ2-5, with D perhaps TRBD2 (6 bases). V lost 3 bases, J lost 1 base, and 12 bases lay in between. The CDR3 contains 15 residues. CDR1 is MGHRA, CDR2 YSYEKL, per germline. CDR3 in amino acids: CASSQIGDSQETQYF. CDR3 in DNA: TGCGCCAGCAGCCAGATTGGGGACTCCCAAGAGACCCAGTACTTC.